The source of this T cell receptor beta chain is a study of cytomegalovirus exposure and HLA in healthy donors. The CDR3 sequence is 15 residues long. J was trimmed by 7 bases and V by 1 base; bases with no gene match: 1. The V gene's germline CDR1 is MGHRA and CDR2 YSYEKL. Both 60 Vbeta primers and 13 Jbeta primers went into the PCR. Only in-frame clones appear in the TCRdb table, and some are missing; sequencing was by immunoSEQ multiplex PCR. The repertoire has about 100,000 clones, about 82% of them found once; the top ten carry around 7%. V usage is TRBV4-1 and J usage is TRBJ1-6; TRBD1 aligns across 10 bases. This receptor was obtained from a man aged 25-40 years in good health and CMV-seronegative. Sequenced input: PBMCs. For the CDR3, the DNA is TGCGCCAGCAGCCAAGGGACAGGGGGGAATTCACCCCTCCACTTT. As protein: CASSQGTGGNSPLHF.